This entry lists 16 T cell receptor beta chains sequenced from one sample in a study of blood T cell repertoires in COVID-19. Some clones are missing from TCRdb's copy, which holds only in-frame ones; the method was immunoSEQ multiplex PCR. The sample shows roughly 100,000 clones, around 90% of them seen only once. The source material was peripheral blood. The receptors derive from a woman between 70 and 85 years old with acute or convalescent COVID-19.

The chain employs TRBV9 and TRBJ1-1, with D possibly TRBD1 on 6 matching bases. Trimming shortened V by 2 bases and J by 0 bases, and 8 bases separated the two germline ends. This CDR3 contains 14 residues. Germline CDR1 SGDLS, CDR2 YYNGEE. The CDR3 here is CASSVDRLNTEAFF. As DNA, the CDR3 is TGTGCCAGCAGCGTGGACAGATTGAACACTGAAGCTTTCTTT.

The rearrangement uses TRBV6-6 and TRBJ2-5; TRBD2 aligns across 8 bases. The CDR3 spans 15 residues. The germline V gene encodes CDR1 MNHNY and CDR2 SVGAGI (reference sequence). Losses at the gene ends were 4 bases for V and 5 bases for J; bases not matched to a gene: 9. CDR3: CASSWSSGERETQYF. As DNA, the CDR3 is TGTGCCAGCAGTTGGAGTAGCGGGGAACGGGAGACCCAGTACTTC.

The rearrangement uses TRBV5-1 and TRBJ1-3; D is unresolved. The CDR3 is 13 amino acids. V was pared by 0 bases and J by 4 bases, with 5 bases between. The germline V gene encodes CDR1 SGHRS and CDR2 YFSETQ. DNA for the CDR3: TGCGCCAGCAGCTTGGACTGGGGAAACACCATATATTTT. It specifies CASSLDWGNTIYF.

CDR3: CASSFRDSLGYTF. CDR3 bases: TGTGCCAGTAGTTTCCGGGACAGCCTCGGCTACACCTTC. The chain combines TRBV19 with TRBJ1-2, with 7 bases aligning to TRBD1. The ends lost 5 bases at V and 8 bases at J; junction bases unmatched: 8. This CDR3 has 13 amino acids. Germline lookup yields CDR1 LNHDA and CDR2 SQIVND (reference sequence).

The genes are TRBV10-1 and TRBJ1-6; D not resolved. With 0 bases removed from V and 0 bases from J, the gap between germline ends came to 9 bases. The V gene's germline CDR1 is WNHNN and CDR2 SYGVQD (reference sequence). The CDR3 is made up of 17 amino acids. The CDR3 sequence is CASSESVEGSYNSPLHF. Written as DNA, the CDR3 is TGCGCCAGCAGTGAGTCAGTAGAGGGCTCCTATAATTCACCCCTCCACTTT.

The chain combines TRBV6-1 with TRBJ1-5; D is perhaps TRBD1 (6 bases). Germline-derived CDR1 and CDR2 are MNHNS and SASEGT. This CDR3 spans 16 amino acids. Trimming removed 0 bases from V and 6 bases from J, with 15 bases in between. The CDR3 DNA reads as TGTGCCAGCAGTGAAGCATCCGGGGGGCCGGGTCAGCCCCAGCATTTT. This codes for CASSEASGGPGQPQHF.

The chain joins TRBV29-1 to TRBJ2-7; 12 nucleotides agree with TRBD1. With 5 bases clipped from V and 7 bases from J, the junction kept 9 bases outside the gene matches. Germline V lookup: CDR1 SQVTM, CDR2 ANQGSEA. The CDR3 has 14 residues. Written as DNA, the CDR3 is TGCAGCGTTCAAAGGGACAGGGGGCTTTGTGAGCAGTACGTC. This sequence encodes CSVQRDRGLCEQYV.

This sequence joins TRBV2 and TRBJ1-5; D unclear. The CDR3 consists of 15 residues. The germline CDR1 and CDR2 sequences are SNHLY and FYNNEI. Trimming shortened V by 7 bases and J by 0 bases, and 13 bases separated the two germline ends. CDR3 in DNA: TGTGCCAGCAAGGCGGAATCGGGTAGCAATCAGCCCCAGCATTTT. It translates to CASKAESGSNQPQHF.

The V gene is TRBV4-1, the J gene TRBJ2-3, with D uncertain. Germline CDR1 MGHRA, CDR2 YSYEKL. The V gene lost 1 base and the J gene lost 5 bases, with 13 bases spanning the gap. The CDR3 spans 15 residues. Here the CDR3 reads CASSQGAGSIDTQYF. The CDR3 nucleotides read TGCGCCAGCAGCCAAGGGGCCGGCTCTATAGATACGCAGTATTTT.

The chain is built from TRBV28 and TRBJ2-2; 9 nucleotides line up with TRBD2. Trimming at V came to 5 bases and at J to 0 bases, leaving 1 base not matched to a gene. The germline V gene has CDR1 MDHEN and CDR2 SYDVKM. The CDR3 spans 15 residues. In DNA, the CDR3 is TGTGCCAGCAGTCGCGGGGGGGCGAACACCGGGGAGCTGTTTTTT. Its translation: CASSRGGANTGELFF.

A few counts support this clone. This chain links TRBV3-1 (or the pseudogene TRBV3-2) with TRBJ2-7; possibly TRBD2 for D (6 bases). The CDR3 has 14 amino acids. Trimming removed 4 bases at V and 0 bases at J, with 10 bases between. From germline, CDR1 is LGHDT and CDR2 YNNKEL (reference sequence). The DNA of the CDR3 is TGTGCCAGCAGCCCCGGGACTTTCTCCTACGAGCAGTACTTC. This gives the protein CASSPGTFSYEQYF.

The rearrangement joins TRBV4-1 to TRBJ2-5; D call uncertain. V lost 1 base, J lost 6 bases, and 9 bases lay in between. The germline gives CDR1 MGHRA, CDR2 YSYEKL. CDR3 length: 13 amino acids. CDR3 amino acids: CASSQGISKTQYF. As DNA, the CDR3 is TGCGCCAGCAGCCAAGGAATAAGCAAGACCCAGTACTTC.

V and J are TRBV19 and TRBJ2-7; tentatively, D is TRBD1 (5 bases). The CDR3 extends over 13 amino acids. The germline V gene has CDR1 LNHDA and CDR2 SQIVND (reference sequence). V dropped 4 bases and J dropped 4 bases, with 11 bases sitting between them. The CDR3 protein is CASSTGHKYEQYF. CDR3 DNA: TGTGCCAGTAGTACAGGACACAAGTACGAGCAGTACTTC.

This clone was observed a single time. The V gene is TRBV7-9, the J gene TRBJ2-5; D is unclear. Germline CDR1 SEHNR, CDR2 FQNEAQ (reference sequence). V was pared by 2 bases and J by 4 bases, with 14 bases between. This CDR3 has 15 amino acids. The CDR3 sequence: CASSLMGYLTETQYF. The CDR3 DNA sequence: TGTGCCAGCAGCTTAATGGGCTATCTGACAGAGACCCAGTACTTC.

The chain links TRBV2 to TRBJ2-1; 9 nucleotides match TRBD1. V gave up 6 bases and J gave up 5 bases; unmatched junction bases: 8. This CDR3 spans 15 amino acids. Germline V gene lookup returns CDR1 SNHLY and CDR2 FYNNEI. The CDR3 is CASRQWTGVDNEQFF. The DNA for the CDR3 is TGTGCCAGCAGGCAATGGACAGGGGTCGACAATGAGCAGTTCTTC. Filled out from reference TRBV2 and TRBJ2-1, the complete variable domain reads EPEVTQTPSHQVTQMGQEVILRCVPISNHLYFYWYRQILGQKVEFLVSFYNNEISEKSEIFDDQFSVERPDGSNFTLKIRSTKLEDSAMYFCASRQWTGVDNEQFFGPGTRLTVL.

V usage is TRBV19 and J usage is TRBJ2-2; TRBD1 agrees at 7 bases. Losses at the gene ends were 3 bases for V and 7 bases for J; bases not matched to a gene: 2. CDR1 and CDR2 (germline): LNHDA, SQIVND (reference sequence). This CDR3 is 13 amino acids long. The CDR3 protein is CASSMQGVGELFF. In nucleotides, the CDR3 is TGTGCCAGTAGTATGCAGGGGGTCGGGGAGCTGTTTTTT.